Given below is one T cell receptor (beta chain) in context. Antigen: not known. TCRdb processed the reads anew with MiXCR; each CDR3 protein has one entry. The sample comprises about 490,000 distinct CDR3 sequences, approximately 26% of which are singletons, and about 13% rests with the top ten. The CDR3 has 14 amino acids. Germline trimming cut 4 bases from V and 4 bases from J; bases unmatched to any gene: 7. Looked up from germline, CDR1 is SEHNR and CDR2 is FQNEAQ (reference sequence). This record comes from a study of T cell repertoires in cytomegalovirus infection. Study-level points and caveats: Totalled public TCR beta family frequency picked out people who carried CMV plus the relevant HLA.

The material sequenced was PBMCs. The J gene is TRBJ2-7, the V gene TRBV7-9; 7 bases fit TRBD2. The TCR was taken from a human donor in good health (CMV status not recorded). Some clones in this sample may be carry-over from other donors' samples. The chain's CDR3 is CASSSPTSSYEQYF. Here the CDR3 DNA reads TGTGCCAGCAGCTCACCGACTAGCTCTTACGAGCAGTACTTC.